The source of this T cell receptor (beta chain) is a study of cytotoxic CD8 clonotypes in ibrutinib-treated CLL. Across the whole study: Included were 10 to 12 relapsed/refractory and 15 treatment-naive patients, of whom about 18 were IGHV unmutated. Findings and limits, study-wide: Samples from sustained-remission and progressing patients were taken at different times. Higher clonality was seen at ibrutinib response and a return toward baseline at progression.

The CDR3 has 13 residues. The V gene lost 2 bases and the J gene lost 7 bases, with 9 bases spanning the gap. CDR1 is MNHEY and CDR2 is SVGAGI in the germline V gene. Repertoires were generated with immunoSEQ multiplex PCR, while TCRdb's copy carries only in-frame clones and drops some. Counted here are fewer than 300,000 clones, 65% to 85% occurring once; the ten biggest clones make up roughly 5.7%. Concerning this clone itself: Its antigen remains unknown.

The chain joins TRBV6-5 to TRBJ2-1; D is unclear. The material sequenced was PBMCs, taken at disease progression, from a patient treated with ibrutinib. The receptor was derived from a human donor with chronic lymphocytic leukemia. The CDR3 sequence is CASSYASNNEQFF. CDR3 in DNA: TGTGCCAGCAGTTACGCGAGTAATAATGAGCAGTTCTTC.